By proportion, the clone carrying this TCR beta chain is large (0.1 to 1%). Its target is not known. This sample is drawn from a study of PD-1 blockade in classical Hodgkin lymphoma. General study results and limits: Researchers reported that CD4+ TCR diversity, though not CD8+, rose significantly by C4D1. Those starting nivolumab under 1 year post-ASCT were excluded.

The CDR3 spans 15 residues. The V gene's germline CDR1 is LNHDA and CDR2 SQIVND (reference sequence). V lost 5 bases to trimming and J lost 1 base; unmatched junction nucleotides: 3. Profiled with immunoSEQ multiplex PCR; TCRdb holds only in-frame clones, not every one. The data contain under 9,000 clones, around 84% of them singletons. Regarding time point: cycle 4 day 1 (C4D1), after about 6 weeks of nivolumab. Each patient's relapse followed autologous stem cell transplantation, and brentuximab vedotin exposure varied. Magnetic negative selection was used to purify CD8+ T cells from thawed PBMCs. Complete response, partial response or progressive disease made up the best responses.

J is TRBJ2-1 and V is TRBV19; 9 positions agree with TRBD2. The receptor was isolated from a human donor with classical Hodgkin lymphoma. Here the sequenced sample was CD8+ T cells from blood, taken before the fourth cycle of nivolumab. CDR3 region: CASSQTSGSYNEQFF. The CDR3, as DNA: TGTGCCAGTAGTCAGACTAGCGGTTCCTACAATGAGCAGTTCTTC.